Listed below are T cell receptor beta chains from one sample, sequenced in a study of cytomegalovirus exposure and HLA in healthy donors. Only in-frame clones appear in the TCRdb table, and some are missing; sequencing was by immunoSEQ multiplex PCR. This table holds 110,000 or so clones, 77% found once. Sequencing was carried out using PBMCs. Source of these receptors: a man aged 45 to 65 in good health and CMV-seropositive. CDR3s include the opening cysteine and the closing phenylalanine or tryptophan. A D gene is named only where the DNA matches it firmly. Size is omitted from some rows. Given values are once, few, many or a class for expanded clones.

j_call,v_call,d_call,clone_size,cdr3_aa,cdr3_nt
TRBJ2-3,TRBV29-1,.,once,CSVEGAGANTQYF,TGCAGCGTTGAAGGGGCAGGTGCAAATACGCAGTATTTT
TRBJ2-2,TRBV15,.,.,CATSLDSANTGELFF,TGTGCCACCTCCCTCGACTCTGCGAACACCGGGGAGCTGTTTTTT
TRBJ2-1,TRBV7-9,TRBD2,.,CASSLAPGLAAYNEQFF,TGTGCCAGCAGCTTAGCCCCTGGACTAGCTGCCTACAATGAGCAGTTCTTC
TRBJ1-2,TRBV6-5,TRBD1,.,CASSPRTGRDYGYTF,TGTGCCAGCAGTCCCCGGACAGGGAGGGACTATGGCTACACCTTC
TRBJ1-1,TRBV19,.,.,CASSDSTGFGTEAFF,TGTGCCAGTAGCGATTCCACAGGGTTCGGCACTGAAGCTTTCTTT
TRBJ1-1,TRBV5-6,.,.,CASSLPRTEAFF,TGTGCCAGCAGCTTACCCCGGACTGAAGCTTTCTTT
TRBJ2-1,TRBV30,TRBD2,once,CAWSIPGLAGISEQFF,TGTGCCTGGAGTATCCCGGGACTAGCGGGAATCTCTGAGCAGTTCTTC
TRBJ2-6,TRBV25-1,TRBD1,.,CASSRDRALSGANVLTF,TGTGCCAGCAGCAGGGACAGGGCACTTTCTGGGGCCAACGTCCTGACTTTC
TRBJ2-1,TRBV12-1,.,.,CASSPRLGNNEQFF,TGTGCCAGCAGCCCAAGACTCGGGAACAATGAGCAGTTCTTC
TRBJ1-4,TRBV30,.,.,CAAASGGTNEKLLF,TGTGCCGCCGCCTCTGGGGGCACTAATGAAAAACTGCTTTTT
TRBJ1-6,TRBV19,.,.,CASRPQGGSPLHF,TGTGCCAGTAGGCCACAAGGGGGTTCACCCCTCCACTTT
TRBJ2-1,TRBV27,TRBD2,.,CASSKGLAGGNNEQFF,TGTGCCAGCAGTAAGGGACTAGCGGGAGGTAACAATGAGCAGTTCTTC
TRBJ1-6,TRBV15,TRBD1,.,CATSTDRGASYNSPLHF,TGTGCCACCAGCACCGACAGGGGAGCGTCCTATAATTCACCCCTCCACTTT
TRBJ2-5,TRBV14,.,.,CASSLVKTQYF,TGTGCCAGCAGTCTCGTAAAGACCCAGTACTTC
TRBJ1-2,TRBV18,TRBD1,.,CASSPGQVYGYTF,TGTGCCAGCTCACCGGGACAGGTCTATGGCTACACCTTC
TRBJ1-2,TRBV10-3,TRBD1,few,CAISETRTGAGGYTF,TGTGCCATCAGTGAGACCCGGACAGGGGCGGGGGGCTACACCTTC
TRBJ2-7,TRBV5-5,.,.,CASSLGTRSSYEQYF,TGTGCCAGCAGCCTGGGGACAAGGAGCTCCTACGAGCAGTACTTC
TRBJ1-2,TRBV30,.,.,CAWRTHGGGYTF,TGTGCCTGGAGAACTCACGGAGGTGGCTACACCTTC
TRBJ1-4,TRBV19,.,.,CASRPTGVNEKLFF,TGTGCCAGTAGGCCGACAGGAGTTAATGAAAAACTGTTTTTT
TRBJ1-2,TRBV20-1,.,.,CSAKRDGYTF,TGCAGTGCCAAGAGGGATGGCTACACCTTC
TRBJ1-2,TRBV5-1,.,.,CASSLAAGVAGYTF,TGCGCCAGCAGCTTGGCCGCCGGGGTCGCTGGCTACACCTTC
TRBJ1-2,TRBV6-6,.,once,CASSYGGFNYGYTF,TGTGCCAGCAGCTACGGGGGGTTCAACTATGGCTACACCTTC
TRBJ2-5,TRBV4-1,TRBD2,.,CASSQGITSGGSQETQYF,TGCGCCAGCAGCCAAGGAATAACTAGCGGGGGGTCCCAAGAGACCCAGTACTTC
TRBJ2-6,TRBV4-2,TRBD1,once,CASSQETGGAGANVLTF,TGTGCCAGCAGCCAGGAGACAGGGGGAGCTGGGGCCAACGTCCTGACTTTC
TRBJ1-6,TRBV19,.,.,CASSPQGSPNSPLHF,TGTGCCAGTAGCCCTCAGGGCTCCCCCAATTCACCCCTCCACTTT
TRBJ1-1,TRBV11-2,.,.,CASSSSAGWNTEAFF,TGTGCCAGCAGCTCCTCGGCAGGGTGGAACACTGAAGCTTTCTTT
TRBJ2-1,TRBV9,TRBD2,.,CASSAHSGGPYEQFF,TGTGCCAGCAGCGCCCATAGCGGGGGGCCATATGAGCAGTTCTTC
TRBJ1-1,TRBV4-3,.,.,CASSLMHGSDTEAFF,TGCGCCAGCAGCCTTATGCACGGGTCGGACACTGAAGCTTTCTTT
TRBJ1-6,TRBV28,TRBD1,.,CASRGQGKVSPLHF,TGTGCCAGCCGAGGACAGGGGAAAGTTTCACCCCTCCACTTT
TRBJ1-1,TRBV5-8,.,.,CASSLVTGGSEAFF,TGTGCCAGCAGCTTGGTTACTGGCGGGAGTGAAGCTTTCTTT
TRBJ2-1,TRBV13,TRBD2,once,CASSLGLGLAGVGEQFF,TGTGCCAGCAGCTTAGGCCTGGGACTAGCGGGAGTTGGTGAGCAGTTCTTC
TRBJ2-7,TRBV27,TRBD1,.,CARSPFSFRGLGEQYF,TGTGCCAGGAGCCCCTTCTCGTTCAGGGGGCTGGGCGAGCAGTACTTC
TRBJ2-7,TRBV7-6,TRBD2,.,CASSRGTSGQWAYEQYF,TGTGCCAGCAGCCGAGGGACTAGCGGGCAGTGGGCCTACGAGCAGTACTTC
TRBJ1-4,TRBV6-6,.,.,CASSPRQARREKLFF,TGTGCCAGCAGCCCTCGACAGGCCCGGCGGGAAAAACTGTTTTTT
TRBJ2-5,TRBV5-8,TRBD2,.,CASEDPSGGARETQYF,TGTGCCAGTGAAGACCCGAGCGGGGGGGCCAGGGAGACCCAGTACTTC
TRBJ1-6,TRBV5-1,TRBD1,.,CASSFEGAGGNSPLHF,TGCGCCAGCAGCTTTGAGGGGGCGGGGGGAAATTCACCCCTCCACTTT
TRBJ2-5,TRBV7-2,TRBD2,.,CASSFGTSGKETQYF,TGTGCCAGCAGCTTTGGGACTAGCGGGAAAGAGACCCAGTACTTC
TRBJ2-1,TRBV5-1,.,.,CASSLAGGVYNEQFF,TGCGCCAGCAGCTTGGCGGGGGGCGTTTACAATGAGCAGTTCTTC
TRBJ1-4,TRBV7-9,.,.,CASSPKRRIGEKLFF,TGTGCCAGCAGCCCCAAGAGGAGGATCGGTGAAAAACTGTTTTTT
TRBJ2-3,TRBV29-1,.,.,CSADGGTDTQYF,TGCAGCGCAGATGGAGGCACAGATACGCAGTATTTT
TRBJ2-6,TRBV27,TRBD1,.,CASSKPGQGASGANVLTF,TGTGCCAGCAGTAAACCGGGACAGGGGGCCTCTGGGGCCAACGTCCTGACTTTC
TRBJ2-7,TRBV5-1,.,.,CASSIFQGTPYEQYF,TGCGCCAGCAGCATATTCCAGGGGACCCCCTACGAGCAGTACTTC
TRBJ2-1,TRBV5-1,TRBD1,.,CASRLLVGGLITYNEQFF,TGCGCCAGCAGGCTCCTGGTAGGGGGCTTGATAACCTACAATGAGCAGTTCTTC
TRBJ1-1,TRBV7-2,TRBD1,.,CASSLGQGNTEAFF,TGTGCCAGCAGCCTGGGACAGGGGAACACTGAAGCTTTCTTT
TRBJ1-4,TRBV5-1,.,.,CASSLAPTQGPNEKLFF,TGCGCCAGCAGCTTGGCTCCGACACAGGGACCTAATGAAAAACTGTTTTTT
TRBJ1-6,TRBV6-1,TRBD1,.,CASSSGQYNSPLHF,TGTGCCAGCAGTTCGGGACAGTATAATTCACCCCTCCACTTT
TRBJ1-1,TRBV25-1,.,.,CASSPQGGEAFF,TGTGCCAGCAGTCCCCAAGGGGGGGAGGCTTTCTTT
TRBJ2-1,TRBV28,TRBD2,.,CASDGTSGGHNEQFF,TGTGCCAGCGATGGTACTAGCGGGGGGCACAATGAGCAGTTCTTC
TRBJ1-1,TRBV5-1,.,.,CASSFEGVISEAFF,TGCGCCAGCAGCTTTGAGGGGGTAATCTCTGAAGCTTTCTTT
TRBJ2-7,TRBV5-8,TRBD2,.,CASSWTSGSYYEQYF,TGTGCCAGCAGCTGGACTAGCGGAAGTTACTACGAGCAGTACTTC
TRBJ1-5,TRBV6-5,.,.,CASSYSRAPNQPQHF,TGTGCCAGCAGTTACTCGAGGGCTCCGAATCAGCCCCAGCATTTT
TRBJ2-1,TRBV30,TRBD2,.,CAWSVAGGGSYNEQFF,TGTGCCTGGAGTGTAGCGGGAGGGGGGTCCTACAATGAGCAGTTCTTC
TRBJ1-3,TRBV2,.,.,CASSQGITIYF,TGTGCCAGCTCGCAGGGAATCACCATATATTTT
TRBJ2-1,TRBV7-2,TRBD2,.,CASKGGGRVGVLFF,TGTGCCAGCAAAGGCGGGGGACGAGTGGGGGTGTTGTTCTTC